This TCR beta chain emerged from a study of beta chain features in type 1 diabetes. Overall study context: Patient and healthy donor groups were alike in age, gender and cell yields.

Study-wide findings and caveats: Across all four CD4+ subsets, people with type 1 diabetes showed modestly shorter TCRB CDR3s. Within the patient group, naive, central memory and Treg TCRB repertoires appeared more similar to each other than within healthy donors. Sequencing of cDNA might inflate the share of cells that strongly express TCR.

As every portion of the isolated RNA was reverse transcribed, the sequencing read expressed TCRB transcripts. TCRdb's copy holds only in-frame clones and misses some; the assay was immunoSEQ multiplex PCR. The sample contains roughly 150,000 clones, roughly 60% of which appear only once. The CDR3 extends over 13 amino acids. Germline V gene sequence: CDR1 SQVTM, CDR2 ANQGSEA. Trimming stripped 4 bases from V and 4 bases from J, with 13 bases between. Concerning this clone: Its antigen is not identified. The sample contains more than one DNA sequence encoding this CDR3.

This chain connects TRBV29-1 to TRBJ1-1; TRBD1 is a possible D gene (5 bases). The source of this sequence is a man aged 25 to 40 with type 1 diabetes. Sequencing used naive CD4+ T cells from blood. The chain's CDR3 is CSVVGQGGTEAFF. The CDR3 bases are TGCAGCGTTGTAGGGCAGGGTGGCACTGAAGCTTTCTTT. The full variable domain, in which reference TRBV29-1 and TRBJ1-1 provide the parts outside the CDR3, is SAVISQKPSRDICQRGTSLTIQCQVDSQVTMMFWYRQQPGQSLTLIATANQGSEATYESGFVIDKFPISRPNLTFSTLTVSNMSPEDSSIYLCSVVGQGGTEAFFGQGTRLTVV.